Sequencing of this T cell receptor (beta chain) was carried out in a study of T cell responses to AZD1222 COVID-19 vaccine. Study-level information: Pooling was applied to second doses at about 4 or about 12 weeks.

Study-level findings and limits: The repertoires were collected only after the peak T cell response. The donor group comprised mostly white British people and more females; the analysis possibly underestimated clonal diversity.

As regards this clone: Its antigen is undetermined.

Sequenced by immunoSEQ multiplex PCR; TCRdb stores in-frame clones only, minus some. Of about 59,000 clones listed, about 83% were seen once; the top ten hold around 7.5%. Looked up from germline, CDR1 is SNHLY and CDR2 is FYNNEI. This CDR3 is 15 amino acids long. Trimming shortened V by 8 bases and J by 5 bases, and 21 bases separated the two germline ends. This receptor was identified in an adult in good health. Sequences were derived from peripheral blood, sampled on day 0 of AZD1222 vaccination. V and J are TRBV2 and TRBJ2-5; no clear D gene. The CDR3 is CASAPEAGVGETQYF. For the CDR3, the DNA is TGTGCCAGCGCCCCTGAGGCAGGAGTCGGCGAGACCCAGTACTTC. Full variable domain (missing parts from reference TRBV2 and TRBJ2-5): EPEVTQTPSHQVTQMGQEVILRCVPISNHLYFYWYRQILGQKVEFLVSFYNNEISEKSEIFDDQFSVERPDGSNFTLKIRSTKLEDSAMYFCASAPEAGVGETQYFGPGTRLLVL.